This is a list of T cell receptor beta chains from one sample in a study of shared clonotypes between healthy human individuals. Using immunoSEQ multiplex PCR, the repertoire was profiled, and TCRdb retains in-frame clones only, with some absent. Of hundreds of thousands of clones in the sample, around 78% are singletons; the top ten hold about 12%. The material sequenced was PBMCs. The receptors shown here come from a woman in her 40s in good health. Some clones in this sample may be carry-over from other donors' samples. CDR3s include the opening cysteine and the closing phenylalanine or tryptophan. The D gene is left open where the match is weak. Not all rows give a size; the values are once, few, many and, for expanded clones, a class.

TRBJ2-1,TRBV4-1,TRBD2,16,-,CASSQNPGGGGNEQFF,TGCGCCAGCAGCCAAAACCCCGGCGGGGGGGGCAATGAGCAGTTCTTC
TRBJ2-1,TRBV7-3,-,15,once,CASSPGQLLGNEQFF,TGTGCCAGCAGCCCAGGACAGCTACTTGGCAATGAGCAGTTCTTC
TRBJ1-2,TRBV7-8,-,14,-,CASSSGRGAEGYTF,TGTGCCAGCAGCTCGGGCCGGGGGGCGGAAGGCTACACCTTC
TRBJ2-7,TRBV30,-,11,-,CAWKTGYEQYF,TGTGCCTGGAAGACGGGATACGAGCAGTACTTC
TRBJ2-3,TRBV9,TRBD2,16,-,CASSDRLAGDTDTQYF,TGTGCCAGCAGCGATAGACTAGCGGGAGACACAGATACGCAGTATTTT
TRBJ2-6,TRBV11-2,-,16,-,CASSPAISSGANVLTF,TGTGCCAGCAGCCCCGCTATTAGCTCTGGGGCCAACGTCCTGACTTTC
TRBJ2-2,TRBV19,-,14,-,CASSTSLQTGELFF,TGTGCCAGTAGTACCTCCCTACAGACCGGGGAGCTGTTTTTT
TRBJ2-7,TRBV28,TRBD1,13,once,CASRPGQGRGQYF,TGTGCCAGCAGACCGGGACAGGGACGCGGGCAGTACTTC
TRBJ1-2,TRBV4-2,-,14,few,CASSGAGKNYGYTF,TGTGCCAGCAGTGGGGCAGGGAAAAACTATGGCTACACCTTC
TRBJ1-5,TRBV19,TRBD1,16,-,CASSFLDRASNQPQHF,TGTGCCAGTAGTTTTTTGGACAGGGCTAGCAATCAGCCCCAGCATTTT
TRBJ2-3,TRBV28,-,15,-,CASSYATPSTDTQYF,TGTGCCAGCAGTTATGCAACGCCTAGCACAGATACGCAGTATTTT
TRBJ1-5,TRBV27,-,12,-,CASSLRNQPQHF,TGTGCCAGCAGTCTTCGCAATCAGCCCCAGCATTTT
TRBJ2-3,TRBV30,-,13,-,CALKGRGTDTQYF,TGTGCCTTAAAGGGTAGGGGCACAGATACGCAGTATTTT
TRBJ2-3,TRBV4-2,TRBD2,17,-,CASSQPVGLAGGDTQYF,TGTGCCAGCAGCCAACCGGTGGGACTAGCGGGAGGAGATACGCAGTATTTT
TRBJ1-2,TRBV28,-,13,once,CASSSGGYGGYTF,TGTGCCAGCAGTTCCGGGGGGTATGGTGGCTACACCTTC
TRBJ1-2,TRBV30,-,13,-,CAWSVDGIYGYTF,TGTGCCTGGAGTGTGGATGGGATCTATGGCTACACCTTC
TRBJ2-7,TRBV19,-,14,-,CASSEGQPSYEQYF,TGTGCCAGTAGTGAAGGACAACCCTCCTACGAGCAGTACTTC
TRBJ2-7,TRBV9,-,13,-,CASSVSGLAEQYF,TGTGCCAGCAGCGTCTCGGGTCTAGCGGAGCAGTACTTC
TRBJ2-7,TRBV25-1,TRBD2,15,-,CASGSGTSGNHEQYF,TGTGCCAGCGGGTCAGGGACTAGCGGGAACCACGAGCAGTACTTC
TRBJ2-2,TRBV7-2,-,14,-,CASSFSVDTGELFF,TGTGCCAGCAGCTTTTCCGTGGACACCGGGGAGCTGTTTTTT
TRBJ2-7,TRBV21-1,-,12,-,CASRQSSYEQYF,TGTGCCAGCAGGCAGAGCTCCTACGAGCAGTACTTC
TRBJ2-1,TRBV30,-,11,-,CAWSALNEQFF,TGTGCCTGGAGTGCCCTCAATGAGCAGTTCTTC
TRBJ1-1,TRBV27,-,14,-,CASSLGRSNTEAFF,TGTGCCAGCAGTTTGGGCAGAAGCAACACTGAAGCTTTCTTT
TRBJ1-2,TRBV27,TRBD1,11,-,CASRTGGGYTF,TGTGCCAGCCGGACAGGGGGTGGCTACACCTTC